This TCR beta chain was recorded in a study of graft-versus-host responses after intestinal transplantation. The data were produced by immunoSEQ multiplex PCR, yet TCRdb's version contains in-frame clones alone and is incomplete. The data show around 97,000 clones, 93% seen once. Study-wide findings and caveats: Subjects displaying graft-donor T cell macrochimerism possessed elevated graft-versus-host to host-versus-graft clonal ratios inside allografts. GvH clones occurred in recipient marrow; some first appeared in ileum or blood.

In the case of this clone: Its antigen remains unidentified.

With 3 bases removed from V and 4 bases from J, the gap between germline ends came to 12 bases. There are 14 residues in the CDR3. Germline CDR1 SGHDT, CDR2 YYEEEE. The J gene is TRBJ2-3, the V gene TRBV5-6; D not certain. This receptor was obtained from a human donor who received an intestinal transplant. This sample comprised unstimulated CD8+ T cells sorted from spleen or lymph node cells, obtained before intestinal transplant. DNA of the CDR3: TGTGCCAGCAGCTCCCGCCGGGCTGCAGATACGCAGTATTTT. Residues: CASSSRRAADTQYF.